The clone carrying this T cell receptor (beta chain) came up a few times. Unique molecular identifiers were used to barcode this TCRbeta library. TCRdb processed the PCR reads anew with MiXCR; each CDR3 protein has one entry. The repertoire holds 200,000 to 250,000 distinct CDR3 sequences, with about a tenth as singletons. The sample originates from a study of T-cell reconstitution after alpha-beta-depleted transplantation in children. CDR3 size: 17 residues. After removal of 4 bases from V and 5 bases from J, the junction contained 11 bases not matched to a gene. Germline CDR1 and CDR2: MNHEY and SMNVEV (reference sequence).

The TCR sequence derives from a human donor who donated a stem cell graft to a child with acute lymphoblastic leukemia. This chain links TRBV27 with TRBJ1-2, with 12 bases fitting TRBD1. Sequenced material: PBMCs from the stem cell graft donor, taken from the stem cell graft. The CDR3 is CASSSLGQGALEYGYTF. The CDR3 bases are TGTGCCAGCAGTTCCCTGGGACAGGGGGCGCTGGAATATGGCTACACCTTC.